Below are 22 T cell receptor beta chains sequenced from a single sample in a study of T cell changes during pregnancy in multiple sclerosis (dated by TCRdb to about 2019). The method behind the library was the immunoSEQ multiplex PCR assay. TCRdb obtained this table from immuneACCESS and retained in-frame rearrangements with V and J assigned. These tables miss some clones; where compared with another copy, unresolved V genes account for less than half of the shortfall, and the remainder is unexplained. Across this sample there are 20,000 to 25,000 clones, with less than 95% seen only once. 0.65% to 0.85% of the sample rests with the top ten. The sample in question was CD4+ T cells from peripheral blood mononuclear cells, obtained in the third trimester of pregnancy. These receptors were taken from a female donor with multiple sclerosis, enrolled in a pregnancy study.

This clone was observed a few times. The chain couples TRBV27 to TRBJ2-7; D is undetermined. The CDR3 spans 17 residues. The germline CDR1 and CDR2 sequences are MNHEY and SMNVEV (reference sequence). Trimming cost V 5 bases and J 7 bases, with 27 bases left between them. This CDR3 is CASSPESFGLSLREQYF. Here the CDR3 DNA reads TGTGCCAGCAGTCCAGAGAGTTTTGGGCTTAGTCTTCGGGAGCAGTACTTC.

This rearrangement joins TRBV10-1 to TRBJ2-2, with D unresolved. V was trimmed by 4 bases and J by 6 bases, leaving 12 bases between them. There are 14 residues in the CDR3. Germline V lookup: CDR1 WNHNN, CDR2 SYGVQD (reference sequence). CDR3 DNA: TGCGCCAGCAGTGGAGGCCCCAACCCCGGGGAGCTGTTTTTT. It codes for CASSGGPNPGELFF.

CDR3 DNA: TGTGCCAGCAGGCAGGGGCCGAGCTCCTATAATTCACCCCTCCACTTT. The encoded protein is CASRQGPSSYNSPLHF. The chain links TRBV2 to TRBJ1-6, with TRBD1 as a possible D gene (6 bases). V was pared by 6 bases and J by 0 bases, with 12 bases between. In germline, CDR1 is SNHLY, CDR2 FYNNEI. This CDR3 spans 16 amino acids.

The sample holds one count of this clone. The rearrangement links TRBV7-9 to TRBJ1-1; possible D gene TRBD1, 5 bases. The length of the CDR3 is 12 residues. Trimming pared 11 bases from V and 0 bases from J, leaving 10 bases between. The germline CDR1 and CDR2 sequences are SEHNR and FQNEAQ (reference sequence). CDR3 DNA: TGTGCCTGGGGGGTAGTGAACACTGAAGCTTTCTTT. Amino acid sequence: CAWGVVNTEAFF.

V is TRBV2 and J is TRBJ2-7; tentatively, D is TRBD1 (6 bases). The V end was cut by 3 bases, the J end by 0 bases, with 9 bases between. The CDR3 loop spans 14 amino acids. Germline V gene lookup returns CDR1 SNHLY and CDR2 FYNNEI. The CDR3 bases are TGTGCCAGCAGTGAGCAGGGGAGCTCCTACGAGCAGTACTTC. It yields the protein CASSEQGSSYEQYF.

The chain is built from TRBV19 and TRBJ2-1; TRBD2 aligns across 11 bases. Germline V gene sequence: CDR1 LNHDA, CDR2 SQIVND (reference sequence). CDR3 length: 15 amino acids. Trimming at V came to 4 bases and at J to 4 bases, leaving 3 bases not matched to a gene. CDR3 sequence: CASSNLAGGYNEQFF. The CDR3 DNA sequence: TGTGCCAGTAGTAACCTAGCGGGGGGTTACAATGAGCAGTTCTTC.

This clone has just one count. Here the CDR3 DNA reads TGCGCCAGCAGCCCGTGGGGGGGCAGAATGAACACTGAAGCTTTCTTT. Its translation is CASSPWGGRMNTEAFF. The chain combines TRBV4-1 with TRBJ1-1; a possible D gene is TRBD1 (6 bases). V was clipped by 4 bases and J by 0 bases, with 15 bases between them. CDR3 length: 16 residues. Looked up from germline, CDR1 is MGHRA and CDR2 is YSYEKL.

This sequence joins TRBV5-1 and TRBJ2-7; D possibly corresponds to TRBD1 (5 bases). Trimming took off 3 bases at V and 1 base at J, with 11 bases between the two ends. The CDR3 has 14 amino acids. Germline lookup yields CDR1 SGHRS and CDR2 YFSETQ. The CDR3 protein is CASSSGPGSYEQYF. In DNA form, the CDR3 reads TGCGCCAGCAGCTCAGGGCCAGGTTCCTACGAGCAGTACTTC.

The CDR3 nucleotides read TGCGCCAGCAGCCAAGGATCGGGGGGACCGCTCCATGGCTACACCTTC. It is translated as CASSQGSGGPLHGYTF. The rearrangement uses TRBV4-1 and TRBJ1-2, with D possibly TRBD1 on 5 matching bases. Germline CDR1 and CDR2: MGHRA and YSYEKL. The CDR3 contains 16 residues. The germline V and J ends were trimmed by 1 base and 6 bases, with 18 bases remaining between them.

J is TRBJ1-2 and V is TRBV6-6; D is possibly TRBD1 (5 bases). The ends were cut back, 4 bases at V and 8 bases at J, with 17 bases in the middle. Germline-derived CDR1 and CDR2 are MNHNY and SVGAGI (reference sequence). This CDR3 spans 14 amino acids. The CDR3, as DNA: TGTGCCAGCAGTTCCCCTCAGGGAAGTCGAGGCTACACCTTC. This codes for CASSSPQGSRGYTF.

The chain links TRBV30 to TRBJ1-5; no clear D gene. V was clipped by 4 bases and J by 0 bases, with 7 bases between them. The germline CDR1 and CDR2 sequences are GTSNPN and SVGIG (reference sequence). The CDR3 has 13 residues. Here the CDR3 reads CAWNSDSNQPQHF. The CDR3 DNA follows: TGTGCCTGGAACAGTGATAGCAATCAGCCCCAGCATTTT.

The chain joins TRBV5-1 to TRBJ1-3; D ambiguous. The CDR3 has 15 residues. Germline V lookup: CDR1 SGHRS, CDR2 YFSETQ. The V gene lost 5 bases and the J gene lost 0 bases, with 12 bases spanning the gap. As DNA, the CDR3 is TGCGCCAGCAGATACGACATCAGCTCTGGAAACACCATATATTTT. Protein sequence: CASRYDISSGNTIYF.

This sequence joins TRBV9 and TRBJ2-7; maybe TRBD1 (6 bases). Germline V gives CDR1 SGDLS, CDR2 YYNGEE. This CDR3 spans 13 amino acids. The V gene lost 8 bases and the J gene lost 5 bases, with 17 bases spanning the gap. CDR3 sequence (DNA): TGTGCCAGTTCTACACAGGGTTTCGACGAGCAGTACTTC. Translated, it gives CASSTQGFDEQYF.

The chain couples TRBV4-1 to TRBJ1-2; D gene unclear. The CDR3 consists of 16 residues. Germline V CDR1 and CDR2: MGHRA, YSYEKL. The V and J ends lost 1 base and 5 bases respectively, with 17 bases between them. The CDR3 here is CASSQGRAPSGYGYTF. The CDR3 region has the DNA TGCGCCAGCAGCCAAGGACGCGCCCCATCGGGGTATGGCTACACCTTC.

The V gene is TRBV1, the J gene TRBJ2-4; the D call of TRBD2 is as the table states it, not checked on the DNA. TRBV1 is labeled a pseudogene. CDR3 size: 20 residues. The CDR3 loop is CTSSPPRVAGSHLAKNIQYF. The CDR3 DNA reads TGCACCAGCAGCCCCCCCAGGGTAGCGGGGAGCCATCTAGCCAAAAACATTCAGTACTTC.

This chain joins TRBV18 and TRBJ1-3; 8 bases are a match to TRBD1. CDR1 and CDR2 from the germline V gene are KGHSH and LQKENI. V was pared by 3 bases and J by 4 bases, with 8 bases of the junction left unmatched. This CDR3 has 16 amino acids. CDR3 sequence (DNA): TGTGCCAGCTCACCTAGAGGACAGGGCCGCGGAAACACCATATATTTT. This sequence encodes CASSPRGQGRGNTIYF.

The V call is TRBV2, the J call TRBJ2-7; the match to TRBD1 covers 8 bases. Looked up from germline, CDR1 is SNHLY and CDR2 is FYNNEI. CDR3 length: 14 amino acids. Losses at the gene ends were 7 bases for V and 5 bases for J; bases not matched to a gene: 10. The CDR3 nucleotides read TGTGCCAGCATTCCGGACAGGGCTTCCAACGAGCAGTACTTC. This translates into CASIPDRASNEQYF.

This clone was counted once. The rearrangement joins TRBV4-1 to TRBJ1-4; 7 positions match TRBD1. This CDR3 has 15 residues. The germline V gene has CDR1 MGHRA and CDR2 YSYEKL. Trimming removed 4 bases from V and 8 bases from J; junction bases left unmatched: 10. DNA for the CDR3: TGCGCCAGCAGCCTGGAGGGGGCTACTGCGGAAAAACTGTTTTTT. Translation gives CASSLEGATAEKLFF.

This rearrangement joins TRBV5-1 to TRBJ1-6; D gene uncertain. The CDR3 covers 16 residues. V was shortened by 1 base and J by 4 bases, with 12 bases between the two germline ends. The germline gives CDR1 SGHRS, CDR2 YFSETQ. This CDR3 reads CASSLSGGGYNSPLHF. CDR3 nucleotides: TGCGCCAGCAGCTTGTCTGGTGGAGGGTATAATTCACCCCTCCACTTT.

The J gene is TRBJ1-1, the V gene TRBV7-2; D uncertain. This CDR3 has 13 amino acids. The germline V and J ends were trimmed by 2 bases and 11 bases, with 15 bases remaining between them. Germline CDR1 reads SGHTA; CDR2 reads FQGNSA. The CDR3 nucleotides are TGTGCCAGCAGCTTATTTCTAAGAGGGTCCGCTTTCTTT. It is translated as CASSLFLRGSAFF.

In DNA form, the CDR3 reads TGTGCCAGTAGTCCTAGGACAGCGAACACCGGGGAGCTGTTTTTT. It codes for CASSPRTANTGELFF. The chain carries TRBV19 and TRBJ2-2; D possibly corresponds to TRBD1 (6 bases). There are 15 residues in the CDR3. V lost 5 bases to trimming and J lost 0 bases, with 10 bases between them. Germline assignment: CDR1 LNHDA and CDR2 SQIVND (reference sequence).

The rearrangement links TRBV2 to TRBJ2-1; 8 nucleotides align to TRBD2. The ends lost 5 bases at V and 1 base at J; junction bases unmatched: 7. Germline V CDR1 and CDR2: SNHLY, FYNNEI. CDR3 length: 16 residues. This CDR3 reads CASSPPTSESYNEQFF. DNA for the CDR3: TGTGCCAGCAGTCCCCCGACTAGCGAATCCTACAATGAGCAGTTCTTC.